This T cell receptor beta chain was recorded in a study of T cells after yellow fever vaccination. Looking at the study overall: Where fractions had low cell numbers, libraries were prepared from them with the SMART-Seq v4 Ultra Low Input RNA kit. General study points: A secondary response was less intense yet reached its peak sooner, at day 5 versus 15.

This clonotype was detected many times. Its antigen is currently unknown. TCRdb called the 5' RACE reads again in MiXCR, with one record for every CDR3 protein. Of about 220,000 distinct CDR3 sequences in the sample, less than 3.5% are singletons; the top ten hold around 3%. The CDR3 covers 18 residues. Trimming took 9 bases from V and 7 from J; bases not matched to a gene: 23. The V gene's germline CDR1 is MNHEY and CDR2 SVGEGT. The clonotype originates from a man between 18 and 35 years old who received the YFV17D yellow fever vaccine. The chain recombines TRBV6-2 or TRBV6-3 with TRBJ2-1, with 8 bases aligning to TRBD2. The sample consisted of CD4+ T cells sorted from PBMCs, taken 10 days after the yellow fever booster vaccination. CDR3 region: CARTGHGGGGRLGNEQFF. The DNA of the CDR3 is TGTGCCAGGACGGGCCACGGCGGCGGGGGGCGGCTAGGAAATGAGCAGTTCTTC.